The clone carrying this T cell receptor (beta chain) was detected only once. This sample also contains other DNA sequences that code for the same CDR3. Germline values: CDR1 LGHNA, CDR2 YSLEER. The length of the CDR3 is 14 residues. V lost 1 base to trimming and J lost 1 base, with 7 bases between them. The protocol was immunoSEQ multiplex PCR, while the TCRdb copy is restricted to in-frame clones and leaves out a portion. The table lists about 66,000 clones, 82% of them singletons. The data stem from a study of blood T cell repertoires in COVID-19. Study summary: Samples taken during acute and convalescent COVID-19 were collected in the United States, Italy and Spain.

The sample comprised peripheral blood. The chain couples TRBV4-3 to TRBJ1-1; D is unclear. This receptor was obtained from a man aged 55-75 years with acute or convalescent COVID-19. DNA of the CDR3: TGCGCCAGCAGCCAAGCGGCAGGGAACACTGAAGCTTTCTTT. Translating gives CASSQAAGNTEAFF.